This record concerns one TCR beta chain sequence. Its antigen is still unknown. Blood got drawn at baseline, again on cycle 4 day 1, and then on cycle 7 day 1. The CDR3 length is 14 residues. The germline CDR1 and CDR2 sequences are LNHDA and SQIVND (reference sequence). V dropped 8 bases and J dropped 6; count of bases not matched to a gene: 10. The data were produced by immunoSEQ multiplex PCR, yet TCRdb's version contains in-frame clones alone and is incomplete. Seen here are approximately 52,000 clones, approximately 86% observed once, and the top ten hold 1% to 1.5%. The data belong to a study of OX40 agonist ivuxolimab in advanced cancers. Study-level information: Cohort: roughly 79% men, mean age 60, aged roughly 20 to 79.

Findings and caveats of the study: At 0.1 to 3.0 mg/kg, CD4+ and CD8+ blood T cells expanded clonally by week 6.

The sequences come from CD4+ or CD8+ T cells sorted from blood, collected in a trial of the OX40 agonist ivuxolimab. This chain connects TRBV19 to TRBJ2-3, with 8 bases identical to TRBD2. The receptor was derived from an adult with an advanced solid tumor such as melanoma, head and neck, liver or kidney cancer. The CDR3: CASGSSGVGDTQYF. CDR3 in DNA: TGTGCCAGTGGTAGTAGCGGGGTTGGGGATACGCAGTATTTT.